Listed below are T cell receptor beta chains from one sample, sequenced in a study of spatial heterogeneity in lung cancer. In TCRdb, the 5' RACE reads were re-called with MiXCR into one record per CDR3 protein. The sample holds fewer than 6,000 distinct CDR3 sequences, about 28% seen once. The source material was lung tumor tissue, sampled at surgery. These receptors all stem from a male donor with early-stage non-small cell lung cancer. CDR3s leave out the opening cysteine and the closing phenylalanine or tryptophan.

TRBV20-1,SARGTGNQPQH
TRBV5-6,ASSLWGAGQPQH
TRBV20-1,SARPLADTDTQY
TRBV7-8,ASSWSRGHPSSYNSPLH
TRBV28,ASSPGTAKGYT
TRBV7-3,ASSFGSSYNEQF
TRBV5-1,ASSLAAGASPEQF
TRBV12-3/TRBV12-4,ASSLAYTEAF
TRBV20-1,SARDFSYEQY
TRBV12-3/TRBV12-4,ASRHGQHNYGYT
TRBV5-1,ASSFGTVQETQY
TRBV30,AWSNAGSGNTIY
TRBV11-2,ASSLAGGSYEQY
TRBV15,ATSRDRGQGRDTQY